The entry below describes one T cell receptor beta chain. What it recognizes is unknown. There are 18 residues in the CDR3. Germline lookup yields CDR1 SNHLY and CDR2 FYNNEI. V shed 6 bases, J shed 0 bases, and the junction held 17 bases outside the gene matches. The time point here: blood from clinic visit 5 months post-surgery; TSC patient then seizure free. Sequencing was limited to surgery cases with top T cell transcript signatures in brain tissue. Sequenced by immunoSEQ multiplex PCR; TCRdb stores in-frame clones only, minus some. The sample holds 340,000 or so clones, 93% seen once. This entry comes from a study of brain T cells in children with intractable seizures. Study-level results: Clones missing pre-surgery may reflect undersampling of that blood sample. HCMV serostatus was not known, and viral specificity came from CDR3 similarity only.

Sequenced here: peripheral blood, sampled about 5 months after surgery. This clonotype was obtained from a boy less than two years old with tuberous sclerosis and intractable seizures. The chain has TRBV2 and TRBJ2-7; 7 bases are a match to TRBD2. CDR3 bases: TGTGCCAGCAGGCTAGCGGCCACGCGGGCTCTTAGCTCCTACGAGCAGTACTTC. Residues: CASRLAATRALSSYEQYF.